The subject of this entry is one T cell receptor (beta chain). These data come from a study of T cell responses to AZD1222 COVID-19 vaccine. About the study: Some second doses came at about 4 weeks and others at about 12 weeks; these were pooled.

Sequencing used immunoSEQ multiplex PCR; TCRdb keeps in-frame clones, though not all of them. Of around 160,000 clones listed, 88% are singletons. This specimen was peripheral blood, taken on day 0 of AZD1222 vaccination. The source of this sequence is an adult in good health.

CDR3 protein: CASSSTSAYEQYF. The CDR3 DNA is TGTGCCAGCAGCTCCACCTCCGCCTACGAGCAGTACTTC. This chain links TRBV5-4 with TRBJ2-7; D unresolved. The CDR3 totals 13 residues. V was clipped by 3 bases and J by 2 bases, with 9 bases between them. Germline V gene lookup returns CDR1 SGHNT and CDR2 YYREEE (reference sequence).